This TCR beta chain was recovered during a study of shared clonotypes between healthy human individuals. The CDR3 runs 11 residues. Germline CDR1 reads GTSNPN; CDR2 reads SVGIG (reference sequence). Trimming shortened V by 2 bases and J by 6 bases, and 8 bases separated the two germline ends. A word on this clone: Its matching antigen is unknown. A read error is the likely source, as a far larger clone sits one nucleotide away.

Study-wide results and limits: Only blood underwent sampling, and tissue repertoires likely differ.

The assay was immunoSEQ multiplex PCR, and TCRdb's table has in-frame clones only and misses some. The sample carries some 530,000 clones, 65% to 85% recorded once. The gene calls are TRBV30 and TRBJ2-7; D remains unclear. Sequences were obtained from PBMCs. The clonotype was recovered from a woman between 35 and 50 years old in good health. Some clones in this sample may be carry-over from other donors' samples. CDR3 DNA: TGTGCCTGGAGTACCTACGGCGAGCAGTACTTC. This codes for CAWSTYGEQYF.